The 24 T cell receptor beta chains in this list originate from one sample, sequenced in a study of regulatory T cells in long-lasting Graves disease. CDR3 regions were amplified by Arm-PCR using iRepertoire HTBI primers to build TCR beta libraries. In TCRdb, the multiplex PCR reads were re-called with MiXCR into one record per CDR3 protein. This sample has roughly 510,000 distinct CDR3 sequences, with roughly a sixth found just once. Time point reported: newly diagnosed GD, antithyroid drugs for less than 3 months. PBMCs provided the RNA from which the TCR library was made. This same sample was also taken into another study, of T cells in Graves' hyperthyroidism and ophthalmopathy.

This material consisted of peripheral blood mononuclear cells (PBMCs), taken at new diagnosis, from a patient treated with antithyroid drugs. These receptors were taken from a young man with Graves disease.

This clonotype was recorded many times. DNA for the CDR3: TGCGCCAGCAGCGGAGCGGGACTAGCGGGACGGGAGACCCAGTACTTC. Its protein product is CASSGAGLAGRETQYF. The chain uses TRBV5-1 and TRBJ2-5; TRBD2 matches at 13 bases. Looked up from germline, CDR1 is SGHRS and CDR2 is YFSETQ. The CDR3 spans 16 residues. Trimming took 4 bases from V and 5 from J; bases not matched to a gene: 8. The full variable domain, rest sourced from reference TRBV5-1 and TRBJ2-5, is KAGVTQTPRYLIKTRGQQVTLSCSPISGHRSVSWYQQTPGQGLQFLFEYFSETQRNKGNFPGRFSGRQFSNSRSEMNVSTLELGDSALYLCASSGAGLAGRETQYFGPGTRLLVL.

A word on this clonotype: This is likely an artifact of a read error, given a far larger clone one base away. This CDR3 reads CASCGLERDEQFF. CDR3 sequence (DNA): TGTGCCAGCTGTGGACTAGAACGGGACGAGCAGTTCTTC. V is TRBV2 and J is TRBJ2-1, with TRBD2 matching over 7 bases. The junction had 11 bases not matched to a gene; V was cut back by 8 bases and J by 10 bases. This CDR3 is built from 13 residues. Germline CDR1 reads SNHLY; CDR2 reads FYNNEI.

This clonotype was recorded a few times. CDR3 bases: TGTGCCAGCAGCTCACTCCCCGCAGGGGGCCATGGCTACACCTTC. Translated, it gives CASSSLPAGGHGYTF. V usage is TRBV7-2 and J usage is TRBJ1-2; the match to TRBD1 covers 8 bases. The ends lost 4 bases at V and 6 bases at J; junction bases unmatched: 10. CDR1 SGHTA and CDR2 FQGNSA come from the germline V gene. The CDR3 consists of 15 residues.

This clonotype was recorded at least ten times. The CDR3 loop is CASSPGQPKETQYF. The CDR3 coding sequence is TGCGCCAGCAGCCCCGGACAGCCGAAAGAGACCCAGTACTTC. This chain links TRBV5-1 with TRBJ2-5; the D gene is possibly TRBD1 (6 bases). The CDR3 loop spans 14 amino acids. V was cut by 4 bases and J by 3 bases, with 13 bases left in between. Germline-derived CDR1 and CDR2 are SGHRS and YFSETQ. Full variable domain (missing parts from reference TRBV5-1 and TRBJ2-5): KAGVTQTPRYLIKTRGQQVTLSCSPISGHRSVSWYQQTPGQGLQFLFEYFSETQRNKGNFPGRFSGRQFSNSRSEMNVSTLELGDSALYLCASSPGQPKETQYFGPGTRLLVL.

CDR3 coding DNA: TGTGCCAGTAGTATCTCCTACTTCAGCGGGAGCCCCTCCTACGAGCAGTACTTC. This sequence encodes CASSISYFSGSPSYEQYF. J is TRBJ2-7 and V is TRBV19; 8 positions agree with TRBD2. The CDR3 has 18 residues. The V gene's germline CDR1 is LNHDA and CDR2 SQIVND (reference sequence). V lost 3 bases to trimming and J lost 0 bases; unmatched junction nucleotides: 13.

There are many counts of this clonotype. This rearrangement joins TRBV6-1 to TRBJ1-6, with 9 bases identical to TRBD1. After removal of 6 bases from V and 13 bases from J, the junction contained 10 bases not matched to a gene. Looked up from germline, CDR1 is MNHNS and CDR2 is SASEGT. This CDR3 is built from 14 residues. Written as DNA, the CDR3 is TGTGCCAGCAGCCCGACAGGGGGTACCTCGCCCCTCCACTTT. Translated: CASSPTGGTSPLHF.

This clonotype was detected a few times. The rearrangement joins TRBV4-1 to TRBJ2-7; 8 nucleotides agree with TRBD2. The CDR3 loop spans 15 amino acids. With 7 bases clipped from V and 1 base from J, the junction kept 9 bases outside the gene matches. CDR1 is MGHRA and CDR2 is YSYEKL in the germline V gene. CDR3 protein: CASIAGGAGSYEQYF. CDR3 DNA sequence: TGCGCCAGCATAGCCGGGGGGGCAGGATCCTACGAGCAGTACTTC.

This chain joins TRBV27 and TRBJ1-5, with D unresolved. The CDR3 is 14 residues long. V was clipped by 2 bases and J by 3 bases, with 8 bases between them. Germline-derived CDR1 and CDR2 are MNHEY and SMNVEV (reference sequence). The CDR3 protein is CASSLRDHNQPQHF. The DNA of the CDR3 is TGTGCCAGCAGTTTACGGGATCACAATCAGCCCCAGCATTTT.

This clonotype has just a few counts. V gene TRBV10-3 combines with J gene TRBJ1-6, with a weak D call TRBD1 (6 bases). From germline, CDR1 is ENHRY and CDR2 SYGVKD. V lost 6 bases to trimming and J lost 11 bases, with 23 bases between them. The CDR3 loop spans 16 amino acids. This CDR3 is CAISQDRPRGDPPLHF. In DNA form, the CDR3 reads TGTGCCATCAGCCAAGACAGGCCCCGAGGTGATCCACCCCTCCACTTT.

The J gene is TRBJ2-7, the V gene TRBV7-8; 8 bases are a match to TRBD1. The CDR3 runs 14 residues. Germline CDR1 and CDR2: SGHVS and FQNEAQ. V shed 6 bases, J shed 2 bases, and the junction held 6 bases outside the gene matches. CDR3 residues: CASSTGQGTYEQYF. The DNA for the CDR3 is TGTGCCAGCAGTACCGGACAGGGAACCTACGAGCAGTACTTC.

This clonotype showed up just a few times. CDR3: CASSDPTLGHTDTQYF. CDR3 DNA sequence: TGCGCCAGCAGCGATCCGACCTTGGGCCACACAGATACGCAGTATTTT. The gene calls are TRBV5-1 and TRBJ2-3; no firm D call. Germline-derived CDR1 and CDR2 are SGHRS and YFSETQ. This CDR3 has 16 amino acids. Deletions cut 4 bases from V and 2 bases from J, with 17 bases between.

This clonotype was picked up a small number of times. A much larger clone is a single base away; this may be a read error. The chain joins TRBV28 to TRBJ2-7; 9 bases map to TRBD1. The CDR3 runs to 17 residues. CDR1 is MDHEN, CDR2 SYDVKM, per germline. V lost 4 bases, J lost 2 bases, and 12 bases stayed unmatched. Here the CDR3 DNA reads TGTGCCAGCAGTTCCCCCACCCGGGACAGGGACGCCTACGAGCAGTACTTC. Its translation is CASSSPTRDRDAYEQYF.

This clonotype was detected ten times or more. The chain has TRBV2 and TRBJ1-2; D is possibly TRBD1 (6 bases). The germline V and J ends were trimmed by 8 bases and 5 bases, with 18 bases remaining between them. Germline values: CDR1 SNHLY, CDR2 FYNNEI. The CDR3 is 14 residues long. CDR3 sequence: CASGGGGGGYGYTF. DNA for the CDR3: TGTGCCAGCGGAGGAGGGGGGGGCGGGTATGGCTACACCTTC.

The chain links TRBV6-2 or TRBV6-3 to TRBJ1-5, with D hard to call. CDR3 length: 16 amino acids. Germline V lookup: CDR1 MNHEY, CDR2 SVGEGT. With 5 bases removed from V and 0 bases from J, the gap between germline ends came to 14 bases. The CDR3 DNA sequence: TGTGCCAGCAGTGCCTTTGCGGTTCCTAGCAATCAGCCCCAGCATTTT. Its protein product is CASSAFAVPSNQPQHF.

This clonotype was found many times. The chain combines TRBV12-3 or TRBV12-4 with TRBJ2-7; D may be TRBD1 (5 bases). This CDR3 spans 14 amino acids. The V end was cut by 5 bases, the J end by 3 bases, with 14 bases between. The CDR3 here is CASSLTGPLYEQYF. In DNA form, the CDR3 reads TGTGCCAGCAGTCTAACAGGTCCACTCTACGAGCAGTACTTC.

The table lists this clonotype with a few counts. The CDR3: CASSHDYGYTF. CDR3 in DNA: TGTGCCAGCAGCCATGACTATGGCTACACCTTC. This chain uses TRBV3-1 with TRBJ1-2; D not certain. The CDR3 is 11 amino acids. Germline CDR1 LGHDT, CDR2 YNNKEL (reference sequence). Trimming took 3 bases from V and 3 from J, leaving 2 bases between them. Full variable domain (remainder filled in from reference TRBV3-1 and TRBJ1-2): DTAVSQTPKYLVTQMGNDKSIKCEQNLGHDTMYWYKQDSKKFLKIMFSYNNKELIINETVPNRFSPKSPDKAHLNLHINSLELGDSAVYFCASSHDYGYTFGSGTRLTVV.

The rearrangement uses TRBV20-1 and TRBJ2-7, with TRBD2 matching 14 bases. J lost 5 bases, V lost 3 bases, and 6 bases had no gene match. Per the germline V gene, CDR1 is DFQATT and CDR2 is SNEGSKA (reference sequence). The CDR3 runs 15 residues. CDR3 nucleotide sequence: TGCAGTGCTAGGGGGACTAGCGGGAGTAGGGACGAGCAGTACTTC. Amino acid sequence: CSARGTSGSRDEQYF.

This clonotype has a count of ten or more. This chain links TRBV6-5 with TRBJ2-7; D is possibly TRBD2 (7 bases). The V end was cut by 0 bases, the J end by 7 bases, with 16 bases between. CDR1 MNHEY and CDR2 SVGAGI come from the germline V gene. CDR3 length: 15 residues. DNA of the CDR3: TGTGCCAGCAGTTACTCGGGGGCGGGAGAAAAAGAGCAGTACTTC. Encoded protein: CASSYSGAGEKEQYF.

The chain carries TRBV5-1 and TRBJ2-1, with 7 bases matching TRBD2. Germline V gives CDR1 SGHRS, CDR2 YFSETQ. V lost 4 bases, J lost 5 bases, and 15 bases stayed unmatched. The CDR3 is made up of 17 amino acids. CDR3: CASSGGGLRDSDNEQFF. The CDR3 nucleotides are TGCGCCAGCAGCGGGGGGGGACTACGGGATTCGGACAATGAGCAGTTCTTC.

The sample holds many counts of this clonotype. The chain uses TRBV13 and TRBJ1-1; 7 bases are a match to TRBD1. Per the germline V gene, CDR1 is PRHDT and CDR2 is FYEKMQ (reference sequence). The CDR3 is 14 amino acids. Germline trimming cut 4 bases from V and 7 bases from J; bases unmatched to any gene: 9. CDR3 sequence (DNA): TGTGCCAGCAGCTATAACAGGGGCCGAGATGAAGCTTTCTTT. Translation: CASSYNRGRDEAFF.

This clonotype was observed a handful of times. This chain links TRBV27 with TRBJ2-1; TRBD2 might be the D (6 bases). Trimming stripped 4 bases from V and 3 bases from J, with 19 bases between. Per germline, CDR1 MNHEY and CDR2 SMNVEV (reference sequence). This CDR3 has 17 amino acids. The CDR3 reads CASSSSVTGDLYNEQFF. In DNA form, the CDR3 reads TGTGCCAGCAGTTCCTCCGTAACGGGAGATCTCTACAATGAGCAGTTCTTC.

This clonotype was picked up many times. V and J are TRBV20-1 and TRBJ2-1; 7 nucleotides align to TRBD2. Trimming took 6 bases from V and 3 from J; bases not matched to a gene: 5. The length of the CDR3 is 13 residues. CDR1 DFQATT and CDR2 SNEGSKA come from the germline V gene (reference sequence). In DNA, the CDR3 is TGCAGTGCGGGTGGGAGGGTCTACAATGAGCAGTTCTTC. Its protein product is CSAGGRVYNEQFF.

This chain uses TRBV20-1 with TRBJ2-3; D not resolved. Germline CDR1 and CDR2: DFQATT and SNEGSKA (reference sequence). Trimming cost V 3 bases and J 11 bases, with 30 bases left between them. The length of the CDR3 is 17 residues. This chain's CDR3 is CSARGMMRPGRSHGQYF. DNA for the CDR3: TGCAGTGCTAGGGGGATGATGCGGCCCGGGCGGAGCCACGGGCAGTATTTT.

This chain connects TRBV18 to TRBJ1-2; 7 bases align to TRBD1. Germline CDR1 reads KGHSH; CDR2 reads LQKENI. This CDR3 has 18 amino acids. Unmatched junction bases numbered 19, after V lost 3 bases and J lost 6 bases. CDR3 DNA sequence: TGTGCCAGCTCACCTTCCTCAGAACCCAGGGGGAAGGAAAATGGCTACACCTTC. Translation gives CASSPSSEPRGKENGYTF. The full variable domain, in which reference TRBV18 and TRBJ1-2 provide the parts outside the CDR3, is NAGVMQNPRHLVRRRGQEARLRCSPMKGHSHVYWYRQLPEEGLKFMVYLQKENIIDESGMPKERFSAEFPKEGPSILRIQQVVRGDSAAYFCASSPSSEPRGKENGYTFGSGTRLTVV.